A selection of T cell receptor beta chains follows, all from one sample in a study of blood T cells in healthy people across ages. From the 5' RACE reads, TCRdb called clonotypes with MiXCR, one entry per CDR3 protein. The sample records hundreds of thousands of distinct CDR3 sequences, less than 35% being singletons. The specimen was blood. The receptors here all came from a woman aged 80 or over in good health. CDR3s include the opening cysteine and the closing phenylalanine or tryptophan. The order of the fields is clone size, D gene, V gene, J gene, CDR3 DNA, CDR3 protein. D genes are given only for firm matches. Clone size is stated in some rows and not others, as once, few, many or a class when expanded.

clone_size: few; d_call: .; v_call: TRBV6-1; j_call: TRBJ2-1; cdr3_nt: TGTGCCAGCAGTGAACAGGCGGGTTCCTACAATGAGCAGTTCTTC; cdr3_aa: CASSEQAGSYNEQFF
clone_size: many; d_call: .; v_call: TRBV20-1; j_call: TRBJ2-7; cdr3_nt: TGCAGTGCTAGCCCCAGGTCGGCATTCTACGAGCAGTACTTC; cdr3_aa: CSASPRSAFYEQYF
clone_size: .; d_call: TRBD1; v_call: TRBV25-1; j_call: TRBJ2-7; cdr3_nt: TGTGCCAGCAGTGGACAGGGACGGTACTTC; cdr3_aa: CASSGQGRYF
clone_size: many; d_call: TRBD1; v_call: TRBV6-1; j_call: TRBJ1-6; cdr3_nt: TGTGCCAGCAGGCTAAAGGGGGCACAGTCCTATAATTCACCCCTCCACTTT; cdr3_aa: CASRLKGAQSYNSPLHF
clone_size: many; d_call: TRBD1; v_call: TRBV12-3/TRBV12-4; j_call: TRBJ1-4; cdr3_nt: TGTGCCAGCAGTTTCGAAGGGACAGGGGTTGACGAAAAACTGTTTTTT; cdr3_aa: CASSFEGTGVDEKLFF
clone_size: few; d_call: TRBD1; v_call: TRBV20-1; j_call: TRBJ1-6; cdr3_nt: TGCAGTGCTCCCTTGACAGGGGGGAATTCACCCCTCCACTTT; cdr3_aa: CSAPLTGGNSPLHF
clone_size: .; d_call: TRBD1; v_call: TRBV3-1; j_call: TRBJ1-2; cdr3_nt: TGTGTCAGCAGCCAAGGGCAGGGGGCTAATGGCTACACCTTC; cdr3_aa: CVSSQGQGANGYTF
clone_size: few; d_call: .; v_call: TRBV3-1; j_call: TRBJ1-2; cdr3_nt: TGTGCCAGCAGCCACAAAAGGAACGGCTACACCTTC; cdr3_aa: CASSHKRNGYTF
clone_size: many; d_call: .; v_call: TRBV5-5; j_call: TRBJ1-1; cdr3_nt: TGTGCCAGCAGCGCCGTCCCCAACAGCGACACTGAAGCTTTCTTT; cdr3_aa: CASSAVPNSDTEAFF
clone_size: .; d_call: .; v_call: TRBV5-1; j_call: TRBJ1-2; cdr3_nt: TGCGCCAGCAGCTTAGAGGGAGACCGCTGTGGCTACACCTTC; cdr3_aa: CASSLEGDRCGYTF
clone_size: .; d_call: TRBD2; v_call: TRBV15; j_call: TRBJ2-3; cdr3_nt: TGTGCCACCAGCAGAGACAGCGTGACCCAGCGGGGGGGCCCAGATACGCAGTATTTT; cdr3_aa: CATSRDSVTQRGGPDTQYF
clone_size: many; d_call: .; v_call: TRBV3-1; j_call: TRBJ2-7; cdr3_nt: TGTGCCAGCAGCCAGCAGGCCCCGAGCTCCTACGAGCAGTACTTC; cdr3_aa: CASSQQAPSSYEQYF
clone_size: few; d_call: .; v_call: TRBV27; j_call: TRBJ1-1; cdr3_nt: TGTGCCAGCAGTTTATCATCATCGGTACAGGGTTCGCTCACTGAAGCTTTCTTT; cdr3_aa: CASSLSSSVQGSLTEAFF
clone_size: many; d_call: TRBD2; v_call: TRBV5-4; j_call: TRBJ2-7; cdr3_nt: TGTGCCAGCAGCAACCCCGGGACTAGCGTCTACGAGCAGTACTTC; cdr3_aa: CASSNPGTSVYEQYF
clone_size: few; d_call: .; v_call: TRBV19; j_call: TRBJ1-1; cdr3_nt: TGTGCCAGTAGTGTCGACCTTGGGGGAAACACTGAAGCTTTCTTT; cdr3_aa: CASSVDLGGNTEAFF
clone_size: many; d_call: .; v_call: TRBV20-1; j_call: TRBJ2-7; cdr3_nt: TGCAGTGCTAGCCCCTCCGGCCCCTCCTACGAGCAGTACTTC; cdr3_aa: CSASPSGPSYEQYF
clone_size: many; d_call: TRBD1; v_call: TRBV7-2; j_call: TRBJ2-7; cdr3_nt: TGTGCCAGCAGATTAGGACAGGTCTACGAGCAGTACTTC; cdr3_aa: CASRLGQVYEQYF
clone_size: many; d_call: TRBD2; v_call: TRBV12-3/TRBV12-4; j_call: TRBJ2-7; cdr3_nt: TGTGCCAGCAGTTTAAAGGGCGGGGGGGCGAGCGAGCAGTACTTC; cdr3_aa: CASSLKGGGASEQYF
clone_size: few; d_call: TRBD2; v_call: TRBV10-3; j_call: TRBJ2-5; cdr3_nt: TGTGCCATCAGTGACTTGCAGATAGCGGGGGGGAATGAGCAGTACTTC; cdr3_aa: CAISDLQIAGGNEQYF
clone_size: many; d_call: .; v_call: TRBV3-1; j_call: TRBJ2-5; cdr3_nt: TGTGCCAGCAGCCAAGGGAGCAGTCAAGAGACCCAGTACTTC; cdr3_aa: CASSQGSSQETQYF
clone_size: many; d_call: TRBD1; v_call: TRBV7-6; j_call: TRBJ2-1; cdr3_nt: TGTGCCAGCAGCCCCCGGACAGGGGCCTACAATGAGCAGTTCTTC; cdr3_aa: CASSPRTGAYNEQFF
clone_size: .; d_call: TRBD1; v_call: TRBV4-3; j_call: TRBJ2-3; cdr3_nt: TGCGCCAGCAGCCGAACACAGGGGGCGCATGGCACAGATACGCAGTATTTT; cdr3_aa: CASSRTQGAHGTDTQYF
clone_size: many; d_call: .; v_call: TRBV7-9; j_call: TRBJ2-7; cdr3_nt: TGTGCCAGCAGCTTAGACGGGGGAAACTACGAGCAGTACTTC; cdr3_aa: CASSLDGGNYEQYF
clone_size: many; d_call: TRBD1; v_call: TRBV6-1; j_call: TRBJ2-7; cdr3_nt: TGTGCCAGCAAGTTACGGGACAGGGACTACGAGCAGTACTTC; cdr3_aa: CASKLRDRDYEQYF
clone_size: .; d_call: .; v_call: TRBV20-1; j_call: TRBJ1-5; cdr3_nt: TGCAGTGCTAAAGGGGACCATTATAGCAATCAGCCCCAGCATTTT; cdr3_aa: CSAKGDHYSNQPQHF
clone_size: .; d_call: .; v_call: TRBV6-1; j_call: TRBJ2-7; cdr3_nt: TGTGCCAGCAGTTATCTGACCTCCTACGAGCAGTACTTC; cdr3_aa: CASSYLTSYEQYF
clone_size: many; d_call: TRBD2; v_call: TRBV6-2/TRBV6-3; j_call: TRBJ2-1; cdr3_nt: TGTGCCAGCATTCTCGCGGGGGGGTCTAATGAGCAGTTCTTC; cdr3_aa: CASILAGGSNEQFF
clone_size: few; d_call: .; v_call: TRBV7-3; j_call: TRBJ1-1; cdr3_nt: TGTGCCAGCAGCTCACCCCCACGGGGGGGGACTGAAGCTTTCTTT; cdr3_aa: CASSSPPRGGTEAFF
clone_size: many; d_call: .; v_call: TRBV7-2; j_call: TRBJ2-1; cdr3_nt: TGTGCCAGCAGCTTAAATCTGGGACAAACTCGTGCGTTCTTC; cdr3_aa: CASSLNLGQTRAFF
clone_size: .; d_call: TRBD1; v_call: TRBV4-1; j_call: TRBJ1-5; cdr3_nt: TGCGCCAGCAGTAGCGTGAGGACAGGGAATCAGCCCCAGCATTTT; cdr3_aa: CASSSVRTGNQPQHF
clone_size: many; d_call: TRBD1; v_call: TRBV4-3; j_call: TRBJ2-7; cdr3_nt: TGCGCCAGCAGCCAAGATCTTTTAAGACAGGGGGGCTTCTACGAGCAGTACTTC; cdr3_aa: CASSQDLLRQGGFYEQYF
clone_size: many; d_call: .; v_call: TRBV9; j_call: TRBJ1-2; cdr3_nt: TGTGCCAGCAGCGCGGGGACCCGGGATGGCTACACCTTC; cdr3_aa: CASSAGTRDGYTF
clone_size: many; d_call: TRBD1; v_call: TRBV5-1; j_call: TRBJ1-1; cdr3_nt: TGCGCCAGCAGCTTCACAGGGGAGGGGAACACTGAAGCTTTCTTT; cdr3_aa: CASSFTGEGNTEAFF
clone_size: many; d_call: .; v_call: TRBV20-1; j_call: TRBJ1-1; cdr3_nt: TGCAGTGCTGAATCAGGGATGGACACTGAAGCTTTCTTT; cdr3_aa: CSAESGMDTEAFF
clone_size: .; d_call: .; v_call: TRBV7-2; j_call: TRBJ1-2; cdr3_nt: TGTGCCAGCAGCTTAGGGCCAGTAAAAGATAACTATGGCTACACCTTC; cdr3_aa: CASSLGPVKDNYGYTF
clone_size: few; d_call: .; v_call: TRBV14; j_call: TRBJ2-2; cdr3_nt: TGTGCCAGCAGCCAAGTAACCTCGGACAGACCAAACACCGGGGAGCTGTTTTTT; cdr3_aa: CASSQVTSDRPNTGELFF
clone_size: few; d_call: .; v_call: TRBV6-5; j_call: TRBJ2-6; cdr3_nt: TGTGCCAGCAGTTACTGGAGGGGGCTGGACTCTGGGGCCAACGTCCTGACTTTC; cdr3_aa: CASSYWRGLDSGANVLTF
clone_size: .; d_call: TRBD2; v_call: TRBV24-1; j_call: TRBJ2-5; cdr3_nt: TGTGCCACCAGTGACAAACTAGCGGGGACCCGTGAGCAGTACTTC; cdr3_aa: CATSDKLAGTREQYF
clone_size: .; d_call: .; v_call: TRBV4-1; j_call: TRBJ2-5; cdr3_nt: TGCGCCAGCAGCCGTTCGGACCGGAGTTTCGGTGAGACCCAGTACTTC; cdr3_aa: CASSRSDRSFGETQYF
clone_size: many; d_call: TRBD1; v_call: TRBV6-6; j_call: TRBJ2-1; cdr3_nt: TGTGCCAGCAGTTACTCCAATAGGGGGCTTGAGCAGTTCTTC; cdr3_aa: CASSYSNRGLEQFF
clone_size: few; d_call: .; v_call: TRBV9; j_call: TRBJ1-4; cdr3_nt: TGTGCCAGCAGTGCCCTGGGGTCTAATGAAAAACTGTTTTTT; cdr3_aa: CASSALGSNEKLFF
clone_size: many; d_call: .; v_call: TRBV12-3/TRBV12-4; j_call: TRBJ2-7; cdr3_nt: TGTGCCAGCAGTTTAGAGCAGGGGTCCTTTTACGAGCAGTACTTC; cdr3_aa: CASSLEQGSFYEQYF
clone_size: many; d_call: .; v_call: TRBV28; j_call: TRBJ2-5; cdr3_nt: TGTGCCAGCACCTCATGGGGGGAAGAGACCCAGTACTTC; cdr3_aa: CASTSWGEETQYF
clone_size: many; d_call: TRBD2; v_call: TRBV7-9; j_call: TRBJ2-4; cdr3_nt: TGTGCCAGCAGCCCGAAGGCGGGGGGGCCCGACATTCAGTACTTC; cdr3_aa: CASSPKAGGPDIQYF
clone_size: .; d_call: .; v_call: TRBV5-1; j_call: TRBJ1-6; cdr3_nt: TGCGCCAGCAGCTTGGGGACGGGGAATTCACCCCCCCACTTT; cdr3_aa: CASSLGTGNSPPHF
clone_size: many; d_call: .; v_call: TRBV2; j_call: TRBJ2-3; cdr3_nt: TGTGCCAGCAGTGTCAGGGGAAGCACAGATACGCAGTATTTT; cdr3_aa: CASSVRGSTDTQYF
clone_size: .; d_call: TRBD1; v_call: TRBV20-1; j_call: TRBJ1-1; cdr3_nt: TGCAGTGCTAGAGAACAGGGGGCCTTGAGGACTGAAGCTTTCTTT; cdr3_aa: CSAREQGALRTEAFF
clone_size: many; d_call: TRBD2; v_call: TRBV27; j_call: TRBJ2-1; cdr3_nt: TGTGCCAGCAGTTTTCCGAAACTAGCGGGGGCGAACTACAATGAGCAGTTCTTC; cdr3_aa: CASSFPKLAGANYNEQFF
clone_size: many; d_call: .; v_call: TRBV9; j_call: TRBJ2-5; cdr3_nt: TGTGCCAGCAGCGTAGGGGTAGGTCGATCGGAGACCCAGTACTTC; cdr3_aa: CASSVGVGRSETQYF
clone_size: many; d_call: .; v_call: TRBV6-6; j_call: TRBJ2-1; cdr3_nt: TGTGCCAGCAGCCTCATTAACCAGAATGAGCAGTTCTTC; cdr3_aa: CASSLINQNEQFF
clone_size: many; d_call: TRBD2; v_call: TRBV10-3; j_call: TRBJ2-3; cdr3_nt: TGTGCCATCAGTATCGGGACTAGCGGGACAGATACGCAGTATTTT; cdr3_aa: CAISIGTSGTDTQYF
clone_size: many; d_call: .; v_call: TRBV6-5; j_call: TRBJ1-2; cdr3_nt: TGTGCCAGCAGTTACTCGTCACCTCAGAGACCGCTAAACTATGGCTACACCTTC; cdr3_aa: CASSYSSPQRPLNYGYTF
clone_size: many; d_call: TRBD2; v_call: TRBV5-1; j_call: TRBJ2-1; cdr3_nt: TGCGCCAGCAGCAGAAGCGGGGCTGACTCCTACAATGAGCAGTTCTTC; cdr3_aa: CASSRSGADSYNEQFF
clone_size: many; d_call: .; v_call: TRBV7-3; j_call: TRBJ2-1; cdr3_nt: TGTGCCAGCAGCCTAGGGAGTTCGGCCTACAATGAGCAGTTCTTC; cdr3_aa: CASSLGSSAYNEQFF